One sample yielded the 16 T cell receptor beta chains listed below, sequenced in a study. TCRdb re-called the RT-PCR reads through MiXCR, storing one row per CDR3 protein. Among about 680,000 distinct CDR3 sequences listed, 12% to 15% were seen once. The source material was memory CD4+ T cells from blood. These receptors were taken from a female donor in good health, serving as a healthy control.

This clonotype was counted between two and nine times. The rearrangement joins TRBV9 to TRBJ2-1; the match to TRBD2 covers 13 bases. The V gene end was trimmed by 2 bases and the J gene end by 8 bases; junction bases not matched to a gene: 10. There are 17 residues in the CDR3. Germline loops: CDR1 SGDLS, CDR2 YYNGEE. The CDR3 region has the DNA TGTGCCAGCAGCGTTACAACTAGCGGGGGGGCCGACGATGAGCAGTTCTTC. The encoded protein is CASSVTTSGGADDEQFF.

The chain carries TRBV12-3 or TRBV12-4 and TRBJ1-3, with D perhaps matching TRBD1 (5 bases). The CDR3 runs 16 residues. Trimming pared 3 bases from V and 4 bases from J, leaving 16 bases between. This CDR3 reads CASSFPTGGTGNTIYF. The CDR3 DNA reads as TGTGCCAGCAGTTTCCCGACTGGGGGAACAGGAAACACCATATATTTT.

Only a few counts were recorded for this clonotype. The rearrangement links TRBV30 to TRBJ2-3; D remains ambiguous. There are 12 residues in the CDR3. The germline gives CDR1 GTSNPN, CDR2 SVGIG (reference sequence). CDR3 in amino acids: CAREEYTDTQYF. In DNA, the CDR3 is TGTGCACGAGAGGAGTACACAGATACGCAGTATTTT.

The chain links TRBV4-2 to TRBJ1-1; 7 positions match TRBD1. The junction had 6 bases not matched to a gene; V was cut back by 2 bases and J by 6 bases. Germline V gene lookup returns CDR1 LGHNA and CDR2 YNFKEQ. This CDR3 is built from 14 residues. CDR3 sequence: CASSQKGAGAEAFF. The CDR3 DNA reads TGTGCCAGCAGCCAAAAGGGGGCCGGGGCTGAAGCTTTCTTT.

The V gene is TRBV15, the J gene TRBJ2-6; D is undetermined. Trimming stripped 0 bases from V and 0 bases from J, with 3 bases between. The germline V gene encodes CDR1 LNHNV and CDR2 YYDKDF (reference sequence). The CDR3 runs 15 residues. The CDR3 DNA is TGTGCCACCAGCAGAGACCGCTCTGGGGCCAACGTCCTGACTTTC. It translates to CATSRDRSGANVLTF.

This clonotype was seen ten or more times. The chain couples TRBV20-1 to TRBJ2-5; 8 bases line up with TRBD2. Unmatched junction bases numbered 15, after V lost 5 bases and J lost 4 bases. Germline loops: CDR1 DFQATT, CDR2 SNEGSKA (reference sequence). The CDR3 contains 16 residues. CDR3 loop: CSAEEWSGGPGETQYF. In DNA form, the CDR3 reads TGCAGTGCTGAAGAGTGGTCGGGAGGGCCTGGAGAGACCCAGTACTTC.

This clonotype was observed many times. The V gene is TRBV29-1, the J gene TRBJ1-1; unclear D gene. The CDR3 runs to 15 residues. Germline CDR1 SQVTM, CDR2 ANQGSEA. V dropped 0 bases and J dropped 0 bases, with 11 bases sitting between them. CDR3 sequence: CSVEDGRRMNTEAFF. Here the CDR3 DNA reads TGCAGCGTTGAAGACGGGCGTCGGATGAACACTGAAGCTTTCTTT.

This clonotype was observed many times. The chain recombines TRBV20-1 with TRBJ2-5; either TRBD1 or TRBD2 may supply D (6 bases each). Looked up from germline, CDR1 is DFQATT and CDR2 is SNEGSKA (reference sequence). Trimming took off 6 bases at V and 5 bases at J, with 16 bases between the two ends. The CDR3 length is 13 residues. CDR3: CSAGGRGQETQYF. The CDR3 nucleotides are TGCAGTGCCGGGGGCAGGGGTCAGGAGACCCAGTACTTC.

The chain has TRBV28 and TRBJ1-2, with 8 bases matching TRBD1. Per the germline V gene, CDR1 is MDHEN and CDR2 is SYDVKM. This CDR3 spans 16 amino acids. After removal of 8 bases from V and 3 bases from J, the junction contained 14 bases not matched to a gene. The CDR3 DNA sequence: TGTGCCAGCGGGGTCCCCCAGGGGGCTCAATACTATGGCTACACCTTC. Protein product: CASGVPQGAQYYGYTF.

This clonotype was seen many times. The V call is TRBV7-3, the J call TRBJ2-3; 11 bases fit TRBD2. CDR3 length: 14 amino acids. The germline gives CDR1 SGHTA, CDR2 FQGTGA. With V trimmed by 5 bases and J by 7 bases, 5 bases remained unmatched. This CDR3 is CASSPSGRTYTQYF. DNA for the CDR3: TGTGCCAGCAGCCCTAGCGGGAGGACGTATACGCAGTATTTT.

The V call is TRBV7-9, the J call TRBJ1-1; a weak D match, TRBD1 (6 bases). The CDR3 has 19 amino acids. The ends were cut back, 3 bases at V and 1 base at J, with 24 bases in the middle. Germline V CDR1 and CDR2: SEHNR, FQNEAQ (reference sequence). The CDR3 region is CASSFSAAKSRGSNTEAFF. In DNA form, the CDR3 reads TGTGCCAGCAGCTTTTCCGCGGCGAAATCCAGGGGCTCGAACACTGAAGCTTTCTTT.

This clonotype was observed at least ten times. The V call is TRBV11-1, the J call TRBJ2-4; no reliable D call. CDR3 length: 13 residues. Trimming removed 1 base from V and 8 bases from J, with 9 bases in between. Germline loops: CDR1 SGHAT, CDR2 FQDESV (reference sequence). CDR3 in amino acids: CASSLGRMDIQYF. In DNA, the CDR3 is TGTGCCAGCAGCTTAGGACGGATGGACATTCAGTACTTC.

This clonotype showed up just a few times. The chain links TRBV11-2 to TRBJ1-1, with D unclear. V was clipped by 0 bases and J by 6 bases, with 11 bases between them. This CDR3 spans 14 amino acids. Germline V gene data show CDR1 as SGHAT and CDR2 as FQNNGV. DNA for the CDR3: TGTGCCAGCAGCTTAGAAGGGTTTGTCGCTGAAGCTTTCTTT. Its translation: CASSLEGFVAEAFF.

The chain employs TRBV20-1 and TRBJ1-1, with 8 bases identical to TRBD1. The germline V gene has CDR1 DFQATT and CDR2 SNEGSKA (reference sequence). The CDR3 runs to 15 residues. V lost 3 bases to trimming and J lost 6 bases; unmatched junction nucleotides: 12. Written as DNA, the CDR3 is TGCAGTGCTAGTGGGGGGGGACAGGCTTCAGCTGAAGCTTTCTTT. The encoded protein is CSASGGGQASAEAFF.

In this sample, this clonotype turned up a few times. The gene calls are TRBV5-1 and TRBJ2-3, with 11 positions matching TRBD2. The germline V gene has CDR1 SGHRS and CDR2 YFSETQ. With V trimmed by 0 bases and J by 2 bases, 2 bases remained unmatched. CDR3 length: 16 residues. The CDR3 bases are TGCGCCAGCAGCTTGGCTAGCGGGAGGTCCACAGATACGCAGTATTTT. This translates into CASSLASGRSTDTQYF. Full variable domain (missing parts from reference TRBV5-1 and TRBJ2-3): KAGVTQTPRYLIKTRGQQVTLSCSPISGHRSVSWYQQTPGQGLQFLFEYFSETQRNKGNFPGRFSGRQFSNSRSEMNVSTLELGDSALYLCASSLASGRSTDTQYFGPGTRLTVL.

V and J are TRBV5-1 and TRBJ2-3; the D gene is possibly TRBD1 (6 bases). Per the germline V gene, CDR1 is SGHRS and CDR2 is YFSETQ. V shed 5 bases and J shed 5 bases, with 15 bases lying between them. The CDR3 has 14 residues. CDR3 DNA: TGCGCCAGCAGGCCGAGGGGGTTTGGAGATACGCAGTATTTT. Amino acid sequence: CASRPRGFGDTQYF.